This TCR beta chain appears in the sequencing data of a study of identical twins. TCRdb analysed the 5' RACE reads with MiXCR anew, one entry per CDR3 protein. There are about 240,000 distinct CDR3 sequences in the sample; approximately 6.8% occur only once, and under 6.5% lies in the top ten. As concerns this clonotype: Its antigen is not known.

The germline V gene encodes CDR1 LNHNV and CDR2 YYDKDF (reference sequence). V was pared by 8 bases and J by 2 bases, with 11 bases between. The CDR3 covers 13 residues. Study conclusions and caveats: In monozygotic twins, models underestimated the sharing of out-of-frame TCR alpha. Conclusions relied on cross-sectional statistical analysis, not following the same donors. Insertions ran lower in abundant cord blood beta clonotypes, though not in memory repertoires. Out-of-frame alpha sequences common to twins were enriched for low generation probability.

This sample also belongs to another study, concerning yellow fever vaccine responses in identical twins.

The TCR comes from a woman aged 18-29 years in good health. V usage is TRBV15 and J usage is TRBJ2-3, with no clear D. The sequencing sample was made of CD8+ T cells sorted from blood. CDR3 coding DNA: TGTGCCACCGGGAAAGACTTCACAGATACGCAGTATTTT. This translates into CATGKDFTDTQYF.